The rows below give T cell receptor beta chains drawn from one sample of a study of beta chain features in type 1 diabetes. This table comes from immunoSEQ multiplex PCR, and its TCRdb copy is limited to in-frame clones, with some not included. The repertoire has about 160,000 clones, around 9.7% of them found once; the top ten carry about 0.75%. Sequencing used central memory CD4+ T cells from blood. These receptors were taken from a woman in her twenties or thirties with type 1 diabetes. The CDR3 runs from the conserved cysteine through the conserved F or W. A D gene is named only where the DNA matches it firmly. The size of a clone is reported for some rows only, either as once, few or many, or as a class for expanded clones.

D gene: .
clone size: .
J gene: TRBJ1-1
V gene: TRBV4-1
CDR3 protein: CASSQDRWQGIPNTEAFF
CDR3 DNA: TGCGCCAGCAGCCAAGATCGGTGGCAGGGGATACCGAACACTGAAGCTTTCTTT

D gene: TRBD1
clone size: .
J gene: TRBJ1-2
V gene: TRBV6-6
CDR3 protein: CASSYQPTGYGYTF
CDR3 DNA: TGTGCCAGCAGTTACCAACCGACAGGGTATGGCTACACCTTC

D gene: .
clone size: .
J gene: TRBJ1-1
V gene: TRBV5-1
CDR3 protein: CASRPGVSNTEAFF
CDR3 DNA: TGCGCCAGCAGGCCGGGGGTCTCAAACACTGAAGCTTTCTTT

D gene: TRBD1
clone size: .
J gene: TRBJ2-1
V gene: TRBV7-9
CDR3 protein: CASSLDRGGLQFF
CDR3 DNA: TGTGCCAGCAGCTTAGACAGGGGCGGTCTGCAGTTCTTC

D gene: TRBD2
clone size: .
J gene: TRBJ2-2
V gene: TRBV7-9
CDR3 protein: CASSFSVAGLRGGELFF
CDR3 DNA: TGTGCCAGCAGCTTTTCGGTAGCGGGACTTCGTGGCGGGGAGCTGTTTTTT

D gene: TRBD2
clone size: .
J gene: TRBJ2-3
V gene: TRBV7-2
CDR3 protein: CASSLAGAPTDTQYF
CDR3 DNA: TGTGCCAGCAGCCTAGCGGGAGCTCCCACAGATACGCAGTATTTT

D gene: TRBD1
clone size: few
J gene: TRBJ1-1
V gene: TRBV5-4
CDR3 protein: CASSGGTGTLEAFF
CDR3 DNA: TGTGCCAGCAGCGGCGGGACAGGTACCTTGGAAGCTTTCTTT

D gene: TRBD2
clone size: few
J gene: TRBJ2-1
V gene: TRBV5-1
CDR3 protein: CASSILAGESGNEQFF
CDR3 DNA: TGCGCCAGCAGCATACTAGCGGGAGAATCTGGCAATGAGCAGTTCTTC

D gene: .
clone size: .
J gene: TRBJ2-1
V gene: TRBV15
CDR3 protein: CATSRREPNEQFF
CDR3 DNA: TGTGCCACCAGCAGAAGGGAGCCAAATGAGCAGTTCTTC

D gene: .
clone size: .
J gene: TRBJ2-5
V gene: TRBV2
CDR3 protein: CASSWQETQYF
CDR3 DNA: TGTGCCAGCAGCTGGCAGGAGACCCAGTACTTC

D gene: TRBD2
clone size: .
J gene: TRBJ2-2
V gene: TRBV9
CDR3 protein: CASSPRLAGTGELFF
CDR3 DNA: TGTGCCAGCAGCCCCAGACTAGCGGGCACCGGGGAGCTGTTTTTT

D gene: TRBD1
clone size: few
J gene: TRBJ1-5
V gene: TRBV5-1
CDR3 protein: CASSLAGQGQGQPQHF
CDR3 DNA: TGCGCCAGCAGCTTGGCGGGACAGGGACAGGGGCAGCCCCAGCATTTT

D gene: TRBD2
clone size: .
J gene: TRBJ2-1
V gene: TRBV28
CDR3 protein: CASSDWGGNEQFF
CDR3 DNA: TGTGCCAGCAGCGACTGGGGGGGCAATGAGCAGTTCTTC

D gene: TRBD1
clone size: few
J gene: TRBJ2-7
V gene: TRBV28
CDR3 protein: CASSLSTGGYYEQYF
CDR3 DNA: TGTGCCAGCAGTTTATCTACAGGGGGCTACTACGAGCAGTACTTC

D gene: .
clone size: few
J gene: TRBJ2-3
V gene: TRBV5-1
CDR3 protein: CASKAGMADTQYF
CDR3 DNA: TGCGCCAGCAAGGCAGGGATGGCAGATACGCAGTATTTT

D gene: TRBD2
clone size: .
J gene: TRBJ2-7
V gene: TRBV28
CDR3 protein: CASRSPGLAKEQYF
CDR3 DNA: TGTGCCAGCAGATCCCCGGGACTAGCTAAAGAGCAGTACTTC

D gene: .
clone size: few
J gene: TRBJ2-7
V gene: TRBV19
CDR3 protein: CASSLQGREHEQYF
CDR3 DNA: TGTGCCAGTAGTTTACAGGGACGAGAACACGAGCAGTACTTC

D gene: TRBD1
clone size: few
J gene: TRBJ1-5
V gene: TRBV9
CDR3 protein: CASSVGGQSLRPQHF
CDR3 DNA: TGTGCCAGCAGCGTAGGGGGACAGTCGCTTCGGCCCCAGCATTTT

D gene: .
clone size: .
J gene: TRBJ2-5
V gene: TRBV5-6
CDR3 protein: CASSVRDQETQYF
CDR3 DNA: TGTGCCAGCAGCGTTAGAGACCAAGAGACCCAGTACTTC

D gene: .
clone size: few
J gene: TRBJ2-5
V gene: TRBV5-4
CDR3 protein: CASSLLGRGPQETQYF
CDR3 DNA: TGTGCCAGCAGCTTGTTGGGCAGGGGCCCTCAAGAGACCCAGTACTTC

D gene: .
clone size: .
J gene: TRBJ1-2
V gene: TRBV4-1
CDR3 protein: CASSQRFYGYTF
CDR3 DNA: TGCGCCAGCAGCCAGAGATTCTATGGCTACACCTTC

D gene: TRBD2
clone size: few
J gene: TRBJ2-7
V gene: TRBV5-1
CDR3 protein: CASSRTGTTPYEQYF
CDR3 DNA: TGCGCCAGCAGCAGAACCGGGACTACTCCCTACGAGCAGTACTTC

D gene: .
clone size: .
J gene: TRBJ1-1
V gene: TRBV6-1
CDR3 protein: CAITPGQNIGAFF
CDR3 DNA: TGTGCCATCACCCCAGGGCAGAATATAGGGGCTTTCTTT

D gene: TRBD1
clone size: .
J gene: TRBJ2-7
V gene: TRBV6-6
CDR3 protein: CASSHRGDYEQYF
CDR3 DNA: TGTGCCAGCAGTCACAGGGGTGACTACGAGCAGTACTTC

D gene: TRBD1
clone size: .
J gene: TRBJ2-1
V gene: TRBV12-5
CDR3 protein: CASGSGQGYNEQFF
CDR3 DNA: TGTGCTAGTGGCTCTGGACAGGGCTACAATGAGCAGTTCTTC

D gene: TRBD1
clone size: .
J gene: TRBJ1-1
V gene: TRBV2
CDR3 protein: CASTGGNLGTEAFF
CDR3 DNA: TGTGCCAGTACAGGGGGCAATTTAGGCACTGAAGCTTTCTTT

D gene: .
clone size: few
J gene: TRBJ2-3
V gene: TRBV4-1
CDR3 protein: CASSQVNLLVTDTQYF
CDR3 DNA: TGCGCCAGCAGCCAAGTTAATCTCCTAGTCACAGATACGCAGTATTTT

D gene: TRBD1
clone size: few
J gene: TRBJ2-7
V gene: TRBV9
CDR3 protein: CASSPRQGQTYEQYF
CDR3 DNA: TGTGCCAGCAGCCCCCGACAGGGGCAAACCTACGAGCAGTACTTC

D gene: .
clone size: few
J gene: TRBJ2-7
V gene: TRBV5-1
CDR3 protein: CASSSDIPTYEQYF
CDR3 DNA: TGCGCCAGCAGCAGTGACATACCAACCTACGAGCAGTACTTC

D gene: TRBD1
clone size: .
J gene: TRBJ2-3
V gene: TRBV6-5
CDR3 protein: CASSSDRVADTQYF
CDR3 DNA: TGTGCCAGCAGTTCGGACAGGGTCGCAGATACGCAGTATTTT

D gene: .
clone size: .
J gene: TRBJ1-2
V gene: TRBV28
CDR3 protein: CAGNDRSSYGYTF
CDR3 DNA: TGTGCCGGTAACGACAGATCATCCTATGGCTACACCTTC

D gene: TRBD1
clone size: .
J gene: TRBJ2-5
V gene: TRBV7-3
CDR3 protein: CASSLTFQGAGETQYF
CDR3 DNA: TGTGCCAGCAGCTTAACGTTCCAGGGGGCCGGTGAGACCCAGTACTTC

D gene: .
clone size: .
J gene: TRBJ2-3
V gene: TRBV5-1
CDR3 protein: CASSLGGSGTDTQYF
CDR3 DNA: TGCGCCAGCAGCTTGGGAGGTAGCGGCACAGATACGCAGTATTTT

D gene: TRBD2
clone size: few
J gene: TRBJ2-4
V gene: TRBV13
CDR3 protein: CASSIRSSGRIYIQYF
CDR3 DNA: TGTGCCAGCAGCATACGATCAAGCGGGAGGATATACATTCAGTACTTC

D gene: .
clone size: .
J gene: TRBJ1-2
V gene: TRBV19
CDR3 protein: CASNFHTQGTGYTF
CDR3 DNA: TGTGCCAGCAACTTTCATACCCAGGGTACTGGCTACACCTTC

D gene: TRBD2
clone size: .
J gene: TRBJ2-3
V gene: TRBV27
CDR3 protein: CASSQPGLAGLDTQYF
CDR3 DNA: TGTGCCAGCAGTCAGCCGGGACTAGCAGGTTTGGATACGCAGTATTTT

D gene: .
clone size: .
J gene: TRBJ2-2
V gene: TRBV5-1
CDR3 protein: CASSRGSENTGELFF
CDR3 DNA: TGCGCCAGCAGTCGAGGTTCCGAGAACACCGGGGAGCTGTTTTTT

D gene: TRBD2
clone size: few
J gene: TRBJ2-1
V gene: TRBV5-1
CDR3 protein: CASSLTWSSGSNEQFF
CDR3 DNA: TGCGCCAGCAGCTTGACTTGGTCTAGCGGGAGCAATGAGCAGTTCTTC

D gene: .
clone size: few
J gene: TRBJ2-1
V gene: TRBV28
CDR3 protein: CASSFAVEQFF
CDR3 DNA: TGTGCCAGCAGTTTCGCAGTGGAGCAGTTCTTC

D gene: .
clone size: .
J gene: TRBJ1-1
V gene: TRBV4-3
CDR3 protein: CASSRAEGANTEAFF
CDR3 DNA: TGCGCCAGCAGCCGAGCCGAAGGGGCGAACACTGAAGCTTTCTTT

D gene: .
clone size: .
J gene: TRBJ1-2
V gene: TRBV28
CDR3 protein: CASSLSLRYGYTF
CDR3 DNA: TGTGCCAGCAGTTTGAGTCTCCGTTATGGCTACACCTTC

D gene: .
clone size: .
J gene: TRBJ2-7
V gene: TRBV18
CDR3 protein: CASSPRELSYEQYF
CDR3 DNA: TGTGCCAGCTCACCTCGGGAGCTCTCCTACGAGCAGTACTTC

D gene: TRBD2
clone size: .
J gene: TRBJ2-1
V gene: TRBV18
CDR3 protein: CASSTSGSYNEQFF
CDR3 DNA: TGTGCCAGCTCGACTAGCGGGAGTTACAATGAGCAGTTCTTC

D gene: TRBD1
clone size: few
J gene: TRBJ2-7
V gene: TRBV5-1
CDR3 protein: CASSIPGQARGRYEQYF
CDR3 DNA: TGCGCCAGCAGCATACCGGGACAGGCCCGGGGTAGATACGAGCAGTACTTC

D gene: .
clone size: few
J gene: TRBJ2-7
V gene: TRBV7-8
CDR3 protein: CASSLGSSRLEQYF
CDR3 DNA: TGTGCCAGCAGCTTAGGGTCTAGCCGCCTCGAGCAGTACTTC

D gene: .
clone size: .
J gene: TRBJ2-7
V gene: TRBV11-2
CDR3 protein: CASSTHNEQYF
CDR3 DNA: TGTGCCAGCAGCACCCACAACGAGCAGTACTTC

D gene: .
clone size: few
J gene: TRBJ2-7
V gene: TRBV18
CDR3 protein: CASSPSRRSYEQYF
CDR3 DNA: TGTGCCAGCTCACCGTCGAGGCGCTCCTACGAGCAGTACTTC

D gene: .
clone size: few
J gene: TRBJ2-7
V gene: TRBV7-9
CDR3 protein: CASSLSRGWHEQYF
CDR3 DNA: TGTGCCAGCAGCTTATCCCGGGGTTGGCACGAGCAGTACTTC

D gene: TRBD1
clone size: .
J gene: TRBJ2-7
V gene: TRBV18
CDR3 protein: CASSLGQGNEQYF
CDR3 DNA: TGTGCCAGCTCACTCGGACAGGGGAACGAGCAGTACTTC

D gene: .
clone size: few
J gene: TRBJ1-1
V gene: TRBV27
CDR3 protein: CASSFSGGYTEAFF
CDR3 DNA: TGTGCCAGCAGTTTTTCTGGGGGCTATACTGAAGCTTTCTTT

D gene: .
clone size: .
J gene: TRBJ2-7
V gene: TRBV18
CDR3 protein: CASSPPTHTSYEQYF
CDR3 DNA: TGTGCCAGCTCACCACCGACTCATACTTCCTACGAGCAGTACTTC

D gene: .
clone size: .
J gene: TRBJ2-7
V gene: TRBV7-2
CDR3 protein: CASSPGRRYEQYF
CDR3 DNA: TGTGCCAGCAGCCCTGGGAGGCGGTACGAGCAGTACTTC

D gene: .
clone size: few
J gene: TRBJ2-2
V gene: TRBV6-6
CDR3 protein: CASRLAGELFF
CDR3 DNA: TGTGCCAGCAGATTGGCTGGGGAGCTGTTTTTT

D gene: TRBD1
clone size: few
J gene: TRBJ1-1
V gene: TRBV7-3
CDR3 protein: CASSLRDRFTEAFF
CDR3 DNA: TGTGCCAGCAGCCTTCGGGACAGGTTCACTGAAGCTTTCTTT

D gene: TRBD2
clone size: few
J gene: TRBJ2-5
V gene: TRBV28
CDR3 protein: CASSLRLSSGRLGETQYF
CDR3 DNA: TGTGCCAGCAGTTTACGTTTGTCTAGCGGGAGGCTGGGGGAGACCCAGTACTTC